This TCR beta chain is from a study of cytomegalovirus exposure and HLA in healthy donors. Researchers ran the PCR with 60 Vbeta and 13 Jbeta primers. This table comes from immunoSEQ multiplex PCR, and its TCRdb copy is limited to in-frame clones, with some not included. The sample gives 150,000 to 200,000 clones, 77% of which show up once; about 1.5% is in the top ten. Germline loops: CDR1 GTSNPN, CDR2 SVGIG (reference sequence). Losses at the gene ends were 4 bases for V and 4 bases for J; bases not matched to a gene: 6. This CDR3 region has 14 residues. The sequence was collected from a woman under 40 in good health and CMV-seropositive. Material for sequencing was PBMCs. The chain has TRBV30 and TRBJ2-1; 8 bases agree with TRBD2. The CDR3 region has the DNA TGTGCCTGGAAGTTGGCGGGAGGTTACAATGAGCAGTTCTTC. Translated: CAWKLAGGYNEQFF.